This TCR beta chain emerged from a study of lymphopenia after photon versus proton radiotherapy (dated 2019 in TCRdb). Looking at the study overall: In patients with gastrointestinal tumors who developed high-grade lymphopenia, the study compared the immunological effects of photon radiation therapy with those of proton radiation therapy. The 20 or so patients in the cohort had gastrointestinal tumors, were treated with either photon or proton therapy, and subsequently developed lymphopenia. The study was designed to characterize how the impact on the immune system differs between the two radiation modalities.

This clone showed up just once. What antigen it recognizes has not been identified. The input lacks base qualities; no much larger clone sits a single base away. Library creation used the immunoSEQ multiplex PCR assay. Deep sequencing of rearranged TCR beta loci, alongside multiparametric flow cytometry, was used to profile T cell repertoires. Drawn from immuneACCESS, this table holds only the in-frame rearrangements with V and J called that TCRdb kept. Clones are partly lost; checked studies trace under half to an unresolved V gene and leave the rest unexplained. In all, the sample holds approximately 70,000 clones, and about 85% of those were seen once. The top ten clonotypes cover roughly 12% of the sample. The V end loses 5 bases and the J end loses 4 bases, and a stretch of 3 bases separates them. The CDR3 numbers 10 residues from cysteine through phenylalanine. Only the CDR3 portion is preserved as DNA: 30 bases, with reading frame beginning at the first base. The germline V gene gives CDR1 as SNHLY and CDR2 as FYNNEI.

Beyond this particular receptor, the publication reports: The authors looked at the survival association only in patients who died, and they framed better survival with proton therapy as a possibility rather than a demonstrated result. During treatment, patients who received photon therapy lost naive T cells and TCR diversity and gained effector/memory populations, whereas patients who received proton therapy remained relatively stable. After the lymphocyte count nadir, oligoclonal expansion, especially of CD8+ Temra cells, was observed in photon-treated repertoires, and the drop in diversity was driven by this expansion. Among patients across the cohort who died, overall survival time showed an inverse correlation with a larger post-nadir drop in TCR diversity.

This specimen was peripheral blood, taken from a patient treated with proton-based radiotherapy. The rearrangement joined TRBV2 to TRBJ2-7; the D gene identity is not certain. The sequence came from a man aged 80 or over with esophageal cancer. The sequenced DNA is TGTGCCAGCAGTAGGTACGAGCAGTACTTC. Translated, it reads CASSRYEQYF.